This is a list of T cell receptor beta chains from one sample in a study of blood T cells in healthy people across ages. TCRdb analysed the 5' RACE reads with MiXCR anew, one entry per CDR3 protein. The data show under 1,000,000 distinct CDR3 sequences, with about 34% seen just once and 10% to 15% held by the top ten. What was sequenced was blood. These receptors were taken from a man younger than 30 in good health. CDR3s include the opening cysteine and the closing phenylalanine or tryptophan. D genes are given only for firm matches. Some rows mark clone size as missing; the rest say once, few, many or name a class of expanded clone.

few | - | TRBJ1-2 | TRBV6-1 | CASSEFSRGGYTF | TGTGCCAGCAGTGAATTCTCTCGGGGGGGCTACACCTTC
once | - | TRBJ2-1 | TRBV29-1 | CSVAKVTGGNEQFF | TGCAGCGTGGCGAAGGTGACAGGAGGCAATGAGCAGTTCTTC
- | TRBD2 | TRBJ2-3 | TRBV5-5 | CASSREVPNTDTQYF | TGTGCCAGCAGCCGGGAGGTACCCAACACAGATACGCAGTATTTT
- | TRBD1 | TRBJ2-2 | TRBV6-5 | CASSLDRAVNTGELFF | TGTGCCAGCAGTCTCGACAGGGCCGTGAACACCGGGGAGCTGTTTTTT
- | - | TRBJ2-7 | TRBV3-1 | CASSYGTSRYEQYF | TGTGCCAGCAGCTACGGGACAAGCAGATACGAGCAGTACTTC
- | - | TRBJ1-4 | TRBV29-1 | CSVKKDATSEKLFF | TGCAGCGTCAAAAAGGACGCAACTAGTGAAAAACTGTTTTTT
few | TRBD2 | TRBJ2-3 | TRBV7-2 | CASSRDPGGSGADTQYF | TGTGCCAGCAGCAGAGACCCCGGGGGGTCTGGGGCAGATACGCAGTATTTT
- | - | TRBJ2-1 | TRBV12-3/TRBV12-4 | CASSLAGYNERFF | TGTGCCAGCAGTTTAGCAGGGTACAATGAGCGGTTCTTC
few | - | TRBJ1-4 | TRBV4-3 | CASSQDGRVNEKLFF | TGCGCCAGCAGCCAAGATGGTCGGGTTAATGAAAAACTGTTTTTT
- | TRBD1 | TRBJ2-7 | TRBV10-3 | CATAKTGEHEQYF | TGTGCCACCGCTAAAACAGGGGAACACGAGCAGTACTTC
- | TRBD1 | TRBJ1-1 | TRBV4-3 | CASSQDVTGMTEAFF | TGCGCCAGCAGCCAAGATGTGACAGGGATGACTGAAGCTTTCTTT
few | - | TRBJ1-1 | TRBV3-1 | CASSQADRPMNTEAFF | TGTGCCAGCAGCCAAGCCGACAGACCGATGAACACTGAAGCTTTCTTT
- | - | TRBJ2-7 | TRBV5-8 | CASSLPMRATYNEQYF | TGTGCCAGCAGCTTACCGATGAGGGCCACCTACAATGAGCAGTACTTC
- | - | TRBJ2-1 | TRBV6-1 | CASTQRGTVNEQFF | TGTGCCAGCACCCAACGCGGGACAGTCAATGAGCAGTTCTTC
few | - | TRBJ1-4 | TRBV7-9 | CASSLGGFPVEKLFF | TGTGCCAGCAGCTTAGGGGGTTTTCCCGTTGAAAAACTGTTTTTT
- | - | TRBJ2-5 | TRBV6-6 | CASSYRVETQYF | TGTGCCAGCAGTTACAGGGTGGAGACCCAGTACTTC
- | - | TRBJ1-5 | TRBV20-1 | CSAPSDGLYQPQHF | TGCAGTGCTCCCTCGGACGGACTCTATCAGCCCCAGCATTTT
- | - | TRBJ1-3 | TRBV12-3/TRBV12-4 | CASSLVPGSGNTIYF | TGTGCCAGCAGTTTAGTCCCGGGCTCTGGAAACACCATATATTTT
- | - | TRBJ1-1 | TRBV28 | CASREQGMNTEAFF | TGTGCCAGCAGAGAACAGGGAATGAACACTGAAGCTTTCTTT
- | TRBD2 | TRBJ2-3 | TRBV5-1 | CASSGGSGRSTDTQYF | TGCGCCAGCAGCGGAGGTAGCGGGAGGAGCACAGATACGCAGTATTTT
many | - | TRBJ2-1 | TRBV4-2 | CASSQEASMGYEQFF | TGTGCCAGCAGCCAAGAGGCCTCCATGGGGTATGAGCAGTTCTTC
- | TRBD1 | TRBJ1-2 | TRBV6-5 | CASSRTGTIPNYGYTF | TGTGCCAGCAGCAGGACAGGGACAATCCCTAACTATGGCTACACCTTC
- | - | TRBJ1-2 | TRBV20-1 | CSARDEGVANYGHTF | TGCAGCGCTAGAGATGAGGGGGTAGCTAACTATGGCCACACCTTC
- | - | TRBJ2-3 | TRBV3-1 | CASSQSSGSTDTQYF | TGTGCCAGCAGCCAATCTTCAGGGTCTACAGATACGCAGTATTTT
- | - | TRBJ2-1 | TRBV7-2 | CASNQHQGFIYNEQFF | TGTGCCAGCAACCAACATCAGGGATTTATCTACAATGAGCAGTTCTTC
- | TRBD1 | TRBJ2-6 | TRBV6-1 | CASSRDRGLSGANVLTF | TGTGCCAGCAGCCGGGACAGGGGGCTTTCTGGGGCCAACGTCCTGACTTTC
few | TRBD1 | TRBJ2-5 | TRBV27 | CASKGQGHSETQYF | TGTGCCAGCAAGGGACAGGGTCATAGTGAGACCCAGTACTTC
once | - | TRBJ2-3 | TRBV20-1 | CSASKYGGFPTRTDTQYF | TGCAGTGCTAGCAAATATGGGGGTTTCCCCACACGCACAGATACGCAGTATTTT
- | - | TRBJ2-2 | TRBV3-1 | CASSQDNTGGLFF | TGTGCCAGCAGCCAAGATAACACCGGGGGGCTGTTTTTT
few | - | TRBJ2-7 | TRBV6-2/TRBV6-3 | CASSSDGSGAEQYF | TGTGCCAGCAGTTCCGACGGTTCAGGTGCCGAGCAGTACTTC
many | - | TRBJ1-2 | TRBV10-3 | CAISDDRNYGYTF | TGTGCCATCAGTGACGACAGGAACTATGGCTACACCTTC
few | - | TRBJ1-5 | TRBV20-1 | CSARSRAGQPQHF | TGCAGTGCTAGATCGAGAGCAGGTCAGCCCCAGCATTTT
- | - | TRBJ2-7 | TRBV5-1 | CASARGSSNEQYF | TGCGCCAGTGCCAGGGGTTCGAGCAATGAGCAGTACTTC
few | - | TRBJ2-3 | TRBV9 | CASSVGGENTDTQYF | TGTGCCAGCAGCGTAGGTGGGGAAAACACAGATACGCAGTATTTT
few | - | TRBJ1-1 | TRBV12-3/TRBV12-4 | CASSGPGGNTEAFF | TGTGCCAGCAGCGGCCCTGGTGGGAACACTGAAGCTTTCTTT
- | - | TRBJ2-4 | TRBV12-3/TRBV12-4 | CASSPQGSIQYF | TGTGCCAGCAGTCCACAGGGATCCATTCAGTACTTC
few | - | TRBJ1-6 | TRBV25-1 | CACEPTGRPNSPLHF | TGTGCCTGTGAACCCACCGGCAGACCTAATTCACCCCTCCACTTT
few | TRBD1 | TRBJ1-1 | TRBV3-1 | CASSQESGTGVTEAFF | TGTGCCAGCAGCCAAGAGAGTGGAACAGGGGTGACTGAAGCTTTCTTT
many | TRBD1 | TRBJ2-3 | TRBV10-3 | CAISDGTATDTQYF | TGTGCCATCAGTGATGGGACAGCCACAGATACGCAGTATTTT
- | TRBD2 | TRBJ2-1 | TRBV4-2 | CASSLSSGGRNERFF | TGTGCCAGCAGCCTATCTAGCGGGGGGAGGAATGAGCGGTTCTTC
- | - | TRBJ2-1 | TRBV12-3/TRBV12-4 | CASSFRLFDNEQFF | TGTGCCAGCAGTTTTCGGCTATTCGACAATGAGCAGTTCTTC
few | TRBD2 | TRBJ2-1 | TRBV12-3/TRBV12-4 | CASSGALAGGAYNEQFF | TGTGCCAGCAGTGGGGCGTTAGCGGGGGGGGCATACAATGAGCAGTTCTTC
- | - | TRBJ2-5 | TRBV12-3/TRBV12-4 | CASSSKGAIGTQYF | TGTGCCAGCAGTTCTAAAGGGGCGATAGGGACCCAGTACTTC
few | TRBD1 | TRBJ1-2 | TRBV7-9 | CASSFFLDRGHYGYTF | TGTGCCAGCAGCTTCTTCTTGGACAGGGGTCACTATGGCTACACCTTC
- | - | TRBJ2-3 | TRBV6-2/TRBV6-3 | CASSTSADTQYF | TGTGCCAGCAGTACTAGTGCAGATACGCAGTATTTT
many | - | TRBJ1-2 | TRBV12-3/TRBV12-4 | CASRGYGYTF | TGTGCCAGCAGGGGCTATGGCTACACCTTC
- | - | TRBJ2-5 | TRBV7-9 | CASSLIETTQYF | TGTGCCAGCAGCTTAATCGAGACGACCCAGTACTTC
- | - | TRBJ2-2 | TRBV5-1 | CASSFLGAGELFF | TGCGCCAGCAGCTTTCTGGGTGCCGGGGAGCTGTTTTTT
- | TRBD1 | TRBJ2-7 | TRBV6-2/TRBV6-3 | CASSFPQGALYEQYF | TGTGCCAGCAGTTTTCCTCAGGGGGCCTTATACGAGCAGTACTTC
- | - | TRBJ2-1 | TRBV20-1 | CSAYRPTGNEQFF | TGCAGTGCCTACCGACCAACCGGGAATGAGCAGTTCTTC
- | - | TRBJ1-6 | TRBV5-1 | CASSLVGEIDNSPLHF | TGCGCCAGCAGCTTGGTTGGGGAAATCGACAATTCACCCCTCCACTTT
- | - | TRBJ2-7 | TRBV11-2 | CASSLNPYEQYF | TGTGCCAGCAGCTTAAATCCCTACGAGCAGTACTTC
- | - | TRBJ1-2 | TRBV5-1 | CASSGEKEGYGYTF | TGCGCCAGCAGCGGGGAAAAGGAGGGCTATGGCTACACCTTC
many | - | TRBJ2-4 | TRBV29-1 | CSVDSWNIQYF | TGCAGCGTTGACTCTTGGAACATTCAGTACTTC
many | TRBD1 | TRBJ1-2 | TRBV20-1 | CSAAPGQGAFKTNGYTF | TGCAGTGCCGCCCCAGGACAGGGGGCGTTTAAGACAAATGGCTACACCTTC
- | TRBD2 | TRBJ2-5 | TRBV9 | CASSVDSGGLQETQYF | TGTGCCAGCAGCGTAGATAGCGGGGGTCTCCAAGAGACCCAGTACTTC
- | - | TRBJ2-5 | TRBV5-1 | CASSLDVGISNEQYF | TGCGCCAGCAGCTTGGACGTAGGGATTAGTAATGAGCAGTACTTC